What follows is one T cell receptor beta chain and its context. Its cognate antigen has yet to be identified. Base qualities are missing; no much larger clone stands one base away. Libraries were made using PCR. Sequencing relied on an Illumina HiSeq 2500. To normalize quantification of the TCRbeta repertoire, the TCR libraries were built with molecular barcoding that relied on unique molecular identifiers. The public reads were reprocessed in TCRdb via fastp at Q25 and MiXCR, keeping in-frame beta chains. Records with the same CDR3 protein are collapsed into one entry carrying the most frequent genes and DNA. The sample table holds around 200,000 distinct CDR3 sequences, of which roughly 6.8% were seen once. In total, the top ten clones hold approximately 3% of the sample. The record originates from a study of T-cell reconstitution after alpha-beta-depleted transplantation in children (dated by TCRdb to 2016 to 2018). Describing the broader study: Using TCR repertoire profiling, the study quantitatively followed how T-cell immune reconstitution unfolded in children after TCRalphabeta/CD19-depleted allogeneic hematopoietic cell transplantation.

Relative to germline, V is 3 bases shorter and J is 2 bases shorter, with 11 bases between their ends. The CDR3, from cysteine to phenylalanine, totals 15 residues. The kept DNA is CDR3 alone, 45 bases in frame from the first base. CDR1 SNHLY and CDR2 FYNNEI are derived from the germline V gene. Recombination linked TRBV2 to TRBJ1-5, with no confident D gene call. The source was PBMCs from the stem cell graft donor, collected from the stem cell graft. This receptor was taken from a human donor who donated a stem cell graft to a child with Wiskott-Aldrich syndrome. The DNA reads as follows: TGTGCCAGCAGTGAGAGCACCGGTGGCAATCAGCCCCAGCATTTT. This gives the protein CASSESTGGNQPQHF.